Shown below are 2 T cell receptor beta chains from a single sample sequenced in a study of blood T cell repertoires in COVID-19. The protocol was immunoSEQ multiplex PCR, while the TCRdb copy is restricted to in-frame clones and leaves out a portion. This table holds about 250,000 clones, around 89% found once. Material for sequencing was PBMCs or T cells enriched from blood (not recorded which). These receptor sequences come from a woman between 18 and 29 years old who had recovered from COVID-19.

A single count supports this clone. One end of the junction fails to match germline, which may point to a read error. The chain joins TRBV7-7 to TRBJ1-1; D may be TRBD1 (5 bases). The CDR3 loop spans 15 amino acids. Germline-derived CDR1 and CDR2 are SSHAT and FNYEAQ (reference sequence). The CDR3 is CASSLACGGGTEAFF. As DNA, the CDR3 is TGTGCTAGCAGCTTAGCATGTGGGGGGGGCACTGAAGCTTTCTTT.

The CDR3 loop reads CASSSAGGHYNEQFF. For the CDR3, the DNA is TGTGCCAGCAGCTCCGCGGGGGGGCACTACAATGAGCAGTTCTTC. The chain combines TRBV7-9 with TRBJ2-1, with 9 bases identical to TRBD2. This CDR3 spans 15 amino acids. Germline V CDR1 and CDR2: SEHNR, FQNEAQ (reference sequence). V dropped 4 bases and J dropped 3; count of bases not matched to a gene: 4.